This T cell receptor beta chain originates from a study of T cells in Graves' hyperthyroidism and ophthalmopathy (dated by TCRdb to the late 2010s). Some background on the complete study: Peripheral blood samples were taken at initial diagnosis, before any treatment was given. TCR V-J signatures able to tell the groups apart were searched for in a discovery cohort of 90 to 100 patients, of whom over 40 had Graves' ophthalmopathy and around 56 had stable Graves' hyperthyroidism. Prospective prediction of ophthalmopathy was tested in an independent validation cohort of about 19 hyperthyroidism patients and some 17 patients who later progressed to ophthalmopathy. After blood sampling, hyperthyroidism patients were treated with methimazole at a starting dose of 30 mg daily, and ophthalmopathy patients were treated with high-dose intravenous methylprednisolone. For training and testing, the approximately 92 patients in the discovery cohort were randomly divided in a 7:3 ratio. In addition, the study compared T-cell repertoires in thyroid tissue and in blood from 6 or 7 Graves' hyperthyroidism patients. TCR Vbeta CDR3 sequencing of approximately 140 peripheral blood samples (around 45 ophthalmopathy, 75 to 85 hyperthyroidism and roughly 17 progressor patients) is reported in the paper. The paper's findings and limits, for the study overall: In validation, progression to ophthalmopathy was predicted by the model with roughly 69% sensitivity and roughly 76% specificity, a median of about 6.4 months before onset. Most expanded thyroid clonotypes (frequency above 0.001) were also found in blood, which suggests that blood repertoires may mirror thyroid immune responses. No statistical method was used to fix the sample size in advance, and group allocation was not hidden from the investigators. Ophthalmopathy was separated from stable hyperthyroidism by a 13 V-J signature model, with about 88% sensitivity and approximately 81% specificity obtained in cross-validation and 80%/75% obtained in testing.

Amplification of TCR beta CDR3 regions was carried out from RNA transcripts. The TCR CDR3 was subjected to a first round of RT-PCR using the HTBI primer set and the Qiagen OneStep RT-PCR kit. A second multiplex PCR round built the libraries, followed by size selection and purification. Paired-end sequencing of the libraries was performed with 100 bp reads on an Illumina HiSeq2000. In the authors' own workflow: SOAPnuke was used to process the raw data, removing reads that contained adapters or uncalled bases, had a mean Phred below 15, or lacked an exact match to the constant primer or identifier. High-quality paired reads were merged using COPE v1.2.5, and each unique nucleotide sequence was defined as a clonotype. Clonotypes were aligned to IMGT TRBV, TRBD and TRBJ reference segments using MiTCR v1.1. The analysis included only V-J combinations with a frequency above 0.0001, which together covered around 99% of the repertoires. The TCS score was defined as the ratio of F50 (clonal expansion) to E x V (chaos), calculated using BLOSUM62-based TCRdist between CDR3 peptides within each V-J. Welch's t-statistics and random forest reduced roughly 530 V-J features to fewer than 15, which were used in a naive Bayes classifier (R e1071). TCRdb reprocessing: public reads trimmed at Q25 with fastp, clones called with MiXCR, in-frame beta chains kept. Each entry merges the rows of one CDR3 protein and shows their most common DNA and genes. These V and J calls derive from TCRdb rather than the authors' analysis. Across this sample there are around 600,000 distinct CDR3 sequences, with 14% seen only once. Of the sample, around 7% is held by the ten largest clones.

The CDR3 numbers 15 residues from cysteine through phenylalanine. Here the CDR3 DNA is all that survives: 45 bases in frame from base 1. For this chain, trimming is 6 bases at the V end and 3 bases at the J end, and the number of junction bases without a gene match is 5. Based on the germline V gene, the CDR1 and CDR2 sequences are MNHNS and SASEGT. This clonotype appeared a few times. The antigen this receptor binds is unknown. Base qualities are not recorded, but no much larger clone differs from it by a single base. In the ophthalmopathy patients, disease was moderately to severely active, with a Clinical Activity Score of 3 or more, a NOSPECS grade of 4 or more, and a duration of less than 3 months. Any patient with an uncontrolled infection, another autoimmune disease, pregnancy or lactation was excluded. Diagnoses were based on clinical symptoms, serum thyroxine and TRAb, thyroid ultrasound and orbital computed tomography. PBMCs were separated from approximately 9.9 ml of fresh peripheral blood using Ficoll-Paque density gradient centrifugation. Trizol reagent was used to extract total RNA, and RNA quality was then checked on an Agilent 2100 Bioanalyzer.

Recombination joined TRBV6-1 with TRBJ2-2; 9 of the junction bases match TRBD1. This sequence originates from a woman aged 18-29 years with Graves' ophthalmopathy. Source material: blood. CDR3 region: CASRSTGGYTGELFF. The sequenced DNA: TGTGCCAGCAGATCTACAGGGGGCTACACCGGGGAGCTGTTTTTT.